Following are 21 T cell receptor beta chains from one sample sequenced in a study of low-dose radiotherapy and immunotherapy resistance in tumors. Regarding time point: after trial treatment. Regarding treatment: LDRT plus nivolumab, ipilimumab, low-dose cyclophosphamide and aspirin (RACIN trial). Priming of first-strand cDNA relied on TRAV- and TRBV-specific primers (covering alpha and beta chains). Both a constant-region primer and a V-primer adapter served to amplify TCRs across about 20 PCR cycles. MiXCR was run by TCRdb on the reads, yielding one entry per CDR3 protein. The table shows tens of thousands of distinct CDR3 sequences, with approximately 26% occurring only once. Sequences were derived from PBMCs, sampled after low-dose radiotherapy plus immunotherapy. These receptors all come from a male donor with prostate cancer.

This clonotype showed up many times. The V gene is TRBV6-4, the J gene TRBJ2-5; possible D gene TRBD1, 5 bases. The germline V gene has CDR1 MRHNA and CDR2 SNTAGT. CDR3 size: 16 residues. The V gene lost 3 bases and the J gene lost 0 bases, with 14 bases spanning the gap. Written as DNA, the CDR3 is TGTGCCAGCAGTGAAGGTCGAAGACAGTACCAAGAGACCCAGTACTTC. Protein: CASSEGRRQYQETQYF.

This clonotype has at least ten counts. The CDR3 bases are TGTGCCAGCAGTAGCACCTCCTACAATGAGCAGTTCTTC. Protein: CASSSTSYNEQFF. The gene calls are TRBV2 and TRBJ2-1; D remains unclear. V was clipped by 5 bases and J by 0 bases, with 5 bases between them. CDR1 and CDR2 (germline): SNHLY, FYNNEI. The CDR3 length is 13 residues.

This clonotype was counted many times. The chain joins TRBV19 to TRBJ2-3, with D perhaps matching TRBD1 (5 bases). V lost 8 bases to trimming and J lost 1 base, with 13 bases between them. This CDR3 region has 14 residues. Germline CDR1 reads LNHDA; CDR2 reads SQIVND (reference sequence). CDR3 nucleotides: TGTGCCAGTGGGGCAGGGTTCGGCACAGATACGCAGTATTTT. Protein sequence: CASGAGFGTDTQYF.

Ten or more counts support this clonotype. This rearrangement joins TRBV5-1 to TRBJ1-1; D unresolved. The CDR3 runs 13 residues. The germline V gene encodes CDR1 SGHRS and CDR2 YFSETQ. The V end lost 4 bases, the J end lost 1 base, and 8 bases lay between the germline ends. The CDR3 DNA reads TGCGCCAGCAGCAAAGAAGGGAACACTGAAGCTTTCTTT. This sequence encodes CASSKEGNTEAFF.

In this sample, this clonotype turned up many times. The CDR3 reads CASSLENRNSGYTF. CDR3 coding DNA: TGCGCCAGCAGCTTGGAGAACAGGAACAGTGGCTACACCTTC. The chain links TRBV5-1 to TRBJ1-2; a weak D match, TRBD1 (5 bases). Germline V gene data show CDR1 as SGHRS and CDR2 as YFSETQ. V was cut by 0 bases and J by 7 bases, with 13 bases left in between. The CDR3 has 14 amino acids.

The chain uses TRBV18 and TRBJ1-1; D might be TRBD1 (5 bases). The CDR3 is 14 amino acids. Germline values: CDR1 KGHSH, CDR2 LQKENI. The V and J ends lost 6 bases and 1 base respectively, with 12 bases between them. The CDR3 region has the DNA TGTGCCAGCTCGGGGGATATACCGAACACTGAAGCTTTCTTT. Residues: CASSGDIPNTEAFF.

This clonotype was observed at least ten times. The rearrangement links TRBV20-1 to TRBJ2-7; D is possibly TRBD1 (6 bases). Germline CDR1 and CDR2: DFQATT and SNEGSKA (reference sequence). There are 13 residues in the CDR3. The V end was cut by 3 bases, the J end by 5 bases, with 14 bases between. CDR3 nucleotides: TGCAGTGCTAGGGGGGCTACCCCCAACGAGCAGTACTTC. Its protein product is CSARGATPNEQYF.

This clonotype occurred many times. This chain uses TRBV5-1 with TRBJ1-6; no firm D call. The CDR3 has 15 residues. Germline assignment: CDR1 SGHRS and CDR2 YFSETQ. V was shortened by 0 bases and J by 5 bases, with 9 bases between the two germline ends. For the CDR3, the DNA is TGCGCCAGCAGCTTGGAAGGGTTTAATAATTCACCCCTCCACTTT. Amino acid sequence: CASSLEGFNNSPLHF.

There are many counts of this clonotype. The chain has TRBV5-6 and TRBJ2-7; 8 bases match TRBD1. Germline V gene sequence: CDR1 SGHDT, CDR2 YYEEEE. Unmatched junction bases numbered 4, after V lost 1 base and J lost 1 base. This CDR3 spans 15 amino acids. CDR3 loop: CASSLRTGTSYEQYF. Here the CDR3 DNA reads TGTGCCAGCAGCTTGCGGACAGGGACTTCCTACGAGCAGTACTTC.

This clonotype was observed many times. The chain uses TRBV28 and TRBJ2-1, with TRBD2 as a possible D gene (7 bases). The CDR3 length is 15 residues. Deletions cut 5 bases from V and 4 bases from J, with 15 bases between. Looked up from germline, CDR1 is MDHEN and CDR2 is SYDVKM. In nucleotides, the CDR3 is TGTGCCAGCAGTGAGTCGCGGGGGCTTTACAATGAGCAGTTCTTC. Amino acids: CASSESRGLYNEQFF.

There are many counts of this clonotype. V is TRBV2 and J is TRBJ2-3; unclear D gene. V lost 6 bases, J lost 2 bases, and 6 bases lay in between. This CDR3 is 12 amino acids long. Germline V gene sequence: CDR1 SNHLY, CDR2 FYNNEI. The CDR3 here is CASRANTDTQYF. The CDR3 bases are TGTGCCAGCAGAGCAAACACAGATACGCAGTATTTT. Looking up the rest from reference TRBV2 and TRBJ2-3 gives the full variable domain: EPEVTQTPSHQVTQMGQEVILRCVPISNHLYFYWYRQILGQKVEFLVSFYNNEISEKSEIFDDQFSVERPDGSNFTLKIRSTKLEDSAMYFCASRANTDTQYFGPGTRLTVL.

In its sample, this clonotype is medium-sized. The chain recombines TRBV5-1 with TRBJ2-1; D unresolved. This CDR3 spans 13 amino acids. Germline-derived CDR1 and CDR2 are SGHRS and YFSETQ. V lost 4 bases, J lost 9 bases, and 14 bases lay in between. CDR3 nucleotides: TGCGCCAGCAGCCTCCCTCTGGCCGGTGAGCAGTTCTTC. Translation gives CASSLPLAGEQFF.

This clonotype was observed many times. V usage is TRBV10-3 and J usage is TRBJ2-1; 8 positions agree with TRBD2. Germline trimming cut 5 bases from V and 0 bases from J; bases unmatched to any gene: 3. The CDR3 covers 15 residues. CDR1 and CDR2 (germline): ENHRY, SYGVKD. CDR3 sequence: CAISPSGFSYNEQFF. The CDR3 bases are TGTGCCATCAGTCCTAGCGGGTTCTCCTACAATGAGCAGTTCTTC.

This clonotype was counted many times. The chain carries TRBV20-1 and TRBJ1-6; 8 bases map to TRBD1. Germline trimming cut 5 bases from V and 5 bases from J; bases unmatched to any gene: 8. Germline CDR1 DFQATT, CDR2 SNEGSKA (reference sequence). The CDR3 consists of 15 residues. The CDR3 DNA sequence: TGCAGTGCTCAAGACAGGGGATTAGATAATTCACCCCTCCACTTT. Translation: CSAQDRGLDNSPLHF.

This clonotype was recorded many times. The genes are TRBV4-1 and TRBJ1-5; 9 bases line up with TRBD1. The CDR3 runs 15 residues. Germline CDR1 MGHRA, CDR2 YSYEKL. V shed 3 bases, J shed 2 bases, and the junction held 2 bases outside the gene matches. The CDR3: CASSQGQGGNQPQHF. In DNA, the CDR3 is TGCGCCAGCAGCCAGGGACAGGGTGGCAATCAGCCCCAGCATTTT.

This clonotype was seen repeatedly, ten times or more. The chain joins TRBV11-2 to TRBJ2-7; 11 bases line up with TRBD2. V lost 4 bases to trimming and J lost 1 base; unmatched junction nucleotides: 9. This CDR3 contains 17 residues. Germline CDR1 and CDR2: SGHAT and FQNNGV. CDR3 protein: CASSSLTGTSGSYEQYF. The CDR3 DNA sequence: TGTGCCAGCAGCTCACTCACCGGGACTAGCGGTTCCTACGAGCAGTACTTC.

In this sample, this clonotype turned up many times. The chain is built from TRBV18 and TRBJ2-4; D gene uncertain. V was shortened by 2 bases and J by 0 bases, with 2 bases between the two germline ends. The CDR3 covers 13 residues. Germline values: CDR1 KGHSH, CDR2 LQKENI. CDR3 bases: TGTGCCAGCTCACCAAAAGCCAAAAACATTCAGTACTTC. It is translated as CASSPKAKNIQYF.

This clonotype was recorded at least ten times. The chain recombines TRBV12-3 or TRBV12-4 with TRBJ1-2, with no clear D. The ends were cut back, 10 bases at V and 5 bases at J, with 17 bases in the middle. The CDR3 length is 13 residues. In DNA, the CDR3 is TGTGCCACCAATCTTGTGGGGTCATATGGCTACACCTTC. It encodes CATNLVGSYGYTF.

Many counts were recorded for this clonotype. V is TRBV7-8 and J is TRBJ2-6; possibly TRBD1 for D (5 bases). V was trimmed by 0 bases and J by 4 bases, leaving 10 bases between them. This CDR3 spans 16 amino acids. CDR1 is SGHVS and CDR2 is FQNEAQ in the germline V gene. CDR3 residues: CASSLARVSGANVLTF. CDR3 coding DNA: TGTGCCAGCAGCTTAGCCAGGGTGTCCGGGGCCAACGTCCTGACTTTC.

Many counts were recorded for this clonotype. The chain's CDR3 is CASRPDRVDYGYTF. In DNA, the CDR3 is TGTGCCAGCCGGCCTGACAGGGTGGACTATGGCTACACCTTC. The chain joins TRBV27 to TRBJ1-2, with 7 bases aligning to TRBD1. This CDR3 is 14 amino acids long. With 8 bases clipped from V and 3 bases from J, the junction kept 9 bases outside the gene matches. CDR1 and CDR2 (germline): MNHEY, SMNVEV (reference sequence).

This clonotype has a count of ten or more. The chain has TRBV5-5 and TRBJ1-5; D call uncertain. Trimming took 2 bases from V and 0 from J, leaving 9 bases between them. The CDR3 has 15 residues. Germline V gene lookup returns CDR1 SGHKS and CDR2 YYEKEE (reference sequence). CDR3 sequence (DNA): TGTGCCAGCAGCTTCCGGGAATCTAGCAATCAGCCCCAGCATTTT. As protein: CASSFRESSNQPQHF.